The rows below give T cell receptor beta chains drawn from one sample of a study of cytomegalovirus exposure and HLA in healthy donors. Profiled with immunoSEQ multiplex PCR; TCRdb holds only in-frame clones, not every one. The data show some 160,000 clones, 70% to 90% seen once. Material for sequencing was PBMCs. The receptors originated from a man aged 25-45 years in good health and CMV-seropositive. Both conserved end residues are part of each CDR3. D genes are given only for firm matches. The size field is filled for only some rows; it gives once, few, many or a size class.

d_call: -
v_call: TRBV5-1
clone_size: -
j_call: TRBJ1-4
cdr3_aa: CASSLRDGVSEKLFF
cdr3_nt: TGCGCCAGCAGCCTGCGGGACGGAGTATCTGAAAAACTGTTTTTT

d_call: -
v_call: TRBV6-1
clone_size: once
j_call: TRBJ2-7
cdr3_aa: CASSGDEQYF
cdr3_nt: TGTGCCAGCAGCGGTGACGAGCAGTACTTC

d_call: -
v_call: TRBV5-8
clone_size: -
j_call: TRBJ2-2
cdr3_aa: CASSSRLVRNTGELFF
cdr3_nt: TGTGCCAGCAGCTCCAGACTAGTCAGAAACACCGGGGAGCTGTTTTTT

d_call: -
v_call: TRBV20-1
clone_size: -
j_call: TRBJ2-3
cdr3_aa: CSAPAADTQYF
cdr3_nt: TGCAGTGCTCCTGCGGCAGATACGCAGTATTTT

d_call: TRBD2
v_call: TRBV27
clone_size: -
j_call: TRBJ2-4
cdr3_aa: CASSQLAGPRLIAKNIQYF
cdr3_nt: TGTGCCAGCAGTCAACTAGCGGGGCCTAGACTTATAGCCAAAAACATTCAGTACTTC

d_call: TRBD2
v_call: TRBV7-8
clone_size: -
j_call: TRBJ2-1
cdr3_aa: CASSLDTSGRYEQFF
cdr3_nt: TGTGCCAGCAGCTTAGATACTAGCGGGAGATATGAGCAGTTCTTC

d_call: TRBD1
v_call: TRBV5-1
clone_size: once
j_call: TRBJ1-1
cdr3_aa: CASTSDRATTEAFF
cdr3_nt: TGCGCCAGCACCTCGGACAGGGCGACCACTGAAGCTTTCTTT

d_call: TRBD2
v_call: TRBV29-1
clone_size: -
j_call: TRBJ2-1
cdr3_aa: CSVVSAGGPGGEQFF
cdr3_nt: TGCAGCGTTGTTTCCGCGGGAGGGCCGGGAGGTGAGCAGTTCTTC

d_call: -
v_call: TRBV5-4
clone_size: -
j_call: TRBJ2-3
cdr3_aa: CASSPGGGRAADTQYF
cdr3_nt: TGTGCCAGCAGCCCAGGGGGCGGGAGGGCCGCAGATACGCAGTATTTT

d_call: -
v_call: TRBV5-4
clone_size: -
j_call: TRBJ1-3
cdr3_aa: CASSLDSSGNTIYF
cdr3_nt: TGTGCCAGCAGCTTAGACAGCTCTGGAAACACCATATATTTT

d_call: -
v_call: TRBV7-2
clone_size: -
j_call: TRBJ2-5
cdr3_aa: CASSLLWTVKETQYF
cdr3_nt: TGTGCCAGCAGCTTGCTATGGACAGTTAAAGAGACCCAGTACTTC

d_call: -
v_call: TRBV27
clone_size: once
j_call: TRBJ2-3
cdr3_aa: CAVRGNTDTQYF
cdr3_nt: TGTGCCGTGAGGGGGAACACAGATACGCAGTATTTT

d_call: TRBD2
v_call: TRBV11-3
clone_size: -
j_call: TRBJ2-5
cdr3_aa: CASSPLAGEGETQYF
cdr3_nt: TGTGCCAGCAGCCCCCTAGCGGGAGAGGGGGAGACCCAGTACTTC

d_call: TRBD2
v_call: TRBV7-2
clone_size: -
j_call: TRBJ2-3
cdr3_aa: CASSLQGLAAADTQYF
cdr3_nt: TGTGCCAGCAGCCTCCAGGGACTAGCGGCGGCAGATACGCAGTATTTT

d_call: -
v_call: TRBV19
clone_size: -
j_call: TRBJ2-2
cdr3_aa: CASSISSLWGTNTGELFF
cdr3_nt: TGTGCCAGTAGTATCTCCTCTTTGTGGGGGACTAACACCGGGGAGCTGTTTTTT

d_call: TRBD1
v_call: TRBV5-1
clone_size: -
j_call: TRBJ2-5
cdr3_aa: CASSLTGDQETQYF
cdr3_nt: TGCGCCAGCAGCTTAACAGGGGACCAAGAGACCCAGTACTTC

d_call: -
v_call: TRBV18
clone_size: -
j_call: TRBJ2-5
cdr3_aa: CASSPAGFQETQYF
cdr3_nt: TGTGCCAGCTCACCGGCAGGCTTCCAAGAGACCCAGTACTTC

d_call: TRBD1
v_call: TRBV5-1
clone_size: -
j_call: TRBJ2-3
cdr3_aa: CASSYGTAFQPFTDTQYF
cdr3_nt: TGCGCCAGCAGCTATGGGACAGCGTTTCAACCTTTCACAGATACGCAGTATTTT

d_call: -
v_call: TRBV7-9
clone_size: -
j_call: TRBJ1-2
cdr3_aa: CASSLDPGRDECTF
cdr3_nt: TGTGCCAGCAGCTTAGATCCGGGCCGGGATGAATGCACCTTC

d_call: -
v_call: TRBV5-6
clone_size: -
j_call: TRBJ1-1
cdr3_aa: CASSFQGNTEAFF
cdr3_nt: TGTGCCAGCAGCTTTCAGGGTAACACTGAAGCTTTCTTT

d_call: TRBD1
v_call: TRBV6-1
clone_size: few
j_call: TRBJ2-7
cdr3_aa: CASSTGAGGYEQYF
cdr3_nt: TGTGCCAGCAGTACAGGGGCAGGGGGCTACGAGCAGTACTTC

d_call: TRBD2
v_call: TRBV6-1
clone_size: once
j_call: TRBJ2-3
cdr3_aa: CASSEAPREGGADTQYF
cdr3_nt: TGTGCCAGCAGTGAGGCTCCCCGGGAGGGCGGAGCAGATACGCAGTATTTT

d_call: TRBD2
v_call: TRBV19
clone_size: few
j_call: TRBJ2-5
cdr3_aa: CASSIGWREGDGQYF
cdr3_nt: TGTGCCAGTAGTATAGGGTGGCGGGAGGGGGACGGCCAGTACTTC

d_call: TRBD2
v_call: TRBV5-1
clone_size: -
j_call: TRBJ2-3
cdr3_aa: CASSLGLAGATDTQYF
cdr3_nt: TGCGCCAGCAGCTTGGGACTAGCGGGAGCCACAGATACGCAGTATTTT

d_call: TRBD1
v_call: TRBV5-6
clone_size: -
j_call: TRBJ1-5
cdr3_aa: CASSLLGDRGYSNQPQHF
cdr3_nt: TGTGCCAGCAGCTTATTGGGGGACAGGGGCTATAGCAATCAGCCCCAGCATTTT

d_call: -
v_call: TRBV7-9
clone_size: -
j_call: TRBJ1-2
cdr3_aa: CASSLGGGEGYTF
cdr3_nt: TGTGCCAGCAGCTTGGGTGGCGGAGAAGGCTACACCTTC

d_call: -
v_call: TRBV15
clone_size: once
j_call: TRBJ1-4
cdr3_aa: CATSRDRAGALFF
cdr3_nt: TGTGCCACCAGCAGAGATCGAGCAGGGGCACTGTTTTTT

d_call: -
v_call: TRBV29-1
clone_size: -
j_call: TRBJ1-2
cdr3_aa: CSVALDSYYGYTF
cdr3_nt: TGCAGCGTTGCCCTGGACTCATACTATGGCTACACCTTC

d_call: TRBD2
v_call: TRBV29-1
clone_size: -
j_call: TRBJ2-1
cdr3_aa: CSVEDSRGGSYNEQFF
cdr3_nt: TGCAGCGTTGAAGATAGTCGGGGGGGGTCCTACAATGAGCAGTTCTTC

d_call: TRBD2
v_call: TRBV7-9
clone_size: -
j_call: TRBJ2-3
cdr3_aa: CASSLGGLAGGFSTDTQYF
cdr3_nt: TGTGCCAGCAGCTTAGGGGGACTAGCGGGAGGATTCAGCACAGATACGCAGTATTTT

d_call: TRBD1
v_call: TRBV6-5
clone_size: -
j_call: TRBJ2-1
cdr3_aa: CASRRQGGSAVFF
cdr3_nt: TGTGCCAGCAGACGACAGGGGGGCTCGGCGGTGTTCTTC

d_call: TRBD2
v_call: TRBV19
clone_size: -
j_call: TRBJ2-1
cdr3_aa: CASMGGRGLNEQFF
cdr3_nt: TGTGCCAGTATGGGCGGGAGGGGTTTAAATGAGCAGTTCTTC

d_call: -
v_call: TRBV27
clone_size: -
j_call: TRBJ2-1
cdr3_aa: CASSPIAESSYNEQFF
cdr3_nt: TGTGCCAGCAGTCCAATAGCGGAAAGCTCCTACAATGAGCAGTTCTTC